This T cell receptor (beta chain) was sequenced in a study of blood T cell repertoires in COVID-19. The overall study: Material from acute and convalescent COVID-19 was sourced from the United States, Italy and Spain.

Generated by immunoSEQ multiplex PCR, the TCRdb table keeps only in-frame clones and is missing some. The sample lists around 450,000 clones, 70% to 90% occurring once. Participant age was roughly 18 to 89 years, and participants resided in about two dozen US areas. In assigning cohorts, the study relied on participant-reported clinical history. The sample taken for sequencing was PBMCs or T cells enriched from blood (not recorded which). The receptor was derived from a woman under 30 with acute COVID-19.

The CDR3 DNA reads TGTGCCAGCAGCAATACGGGGTCTAGCGGGAGGAGTTACAATGAGCAGTTCTTC. Protein product: CASSNTGSSGRSYNEQFF. The chain carries TRBV21-1 and TRBJ2-1; no DNA check was done on the table's D call, TRBD2. TRBV21-1 is described as a pseudogene. This CDR3 is built from 18 residues.